The rows below give T cell receptor beta chains drawn from one sample of a study of early T cells in non-severe SARS-CoV-2 infection. In TCRdb, the 5' RACE reads were re-called with MiXCR into one record per CDR3 protein. Of 80,000 or so distinct CDR3 sequences in the sample, 11% to 15% were seen once. Sequencing was done on a sample of whole blood. The origin of the receptors is an adult who was a healthcare worker with PCR-confirmed SARS-CoV-2 infection or an uninfected control (not recorded which). Each CDR3 is given with its conserved first and last residue. A D gene is named only where the DNA matches it firmly. Expanded clones are given a class, and other clones once, few, many or no size at all.

cdr3_aa,cdr3_nt,d_call,j_call,v_call,clone_size
CASSFWTSGRATDTQYF,TGTGCCAGCAGCTTCTGGACTAGCGGGAGGGCCACAGATACGCAGTATTTT,TRBD2,TRBJ2-3,TRBV7-9,few
CAISELGSYNKQFF,TGTGCCATCAGTGAGTTGGGCAGCTACAATAAGCAGTTCTTC,-,TRBJ2-1,TRBV10-3,-
CSVEGQRRTQYF,TGCAGCGTTGAAGGACAGCGGCGGACCCAGTACTTC,-,TRBJ2-5,TRBV29-1,few
CASSLYWGNEQYF,TGTGCCAGCAGTTTATACTGGGGTAATGAGCAGTACTTC,-,TRBJ2-7,TRBV28,many
CSVVFPDNEQFF,TGCAGCGTTGTCTTTCCAGACAATGAGCAGTTCTTC,-,TRBJ2-1,TRBV29-1,-
CASSIRAGEGYEQYF,TGTGCCAGTAGTATACGAGCGGGAGAGGGCTACGAGCAGTACTTC,TRBD2,TRBJ2-7,TRBV19,-
CASSEGGTGSRVKFF,TGCGCCAGCAGTGAGGGCGGGACAGGGTCCCGAGTGAAGTTCTTC,TRBD1,TRBJ2-1,TRBV10-1,many
CASSTHLRGTAYEQYF,TGTGCCAGTAGTACGCACCTTCGCGGGACCGCCTACGAGCAGTACTTC,-,TRBJ2-7,TRBV19,many
CASSESGGTQYF,TGTGCCAGCTCTGAAAGTGGTGGTACGCAGTATTTT,-,TRBJ2-3,TRBV18,-
CSARGGQGSEQYF,TGCAGTGCTAGAGGGGGACAGGGGAGCGAGCAGTACTTC,TRBD1,TRBJ2-7,TRBV20-1,-
CASSLRTSESTDTQYF,TGTGCCAGCAGCCTCCGGACTAGCGAAAGCACAGATACGCAGTATTTT,TRBD2,TRBJ2-3,TRBV4-2,many
CSAVNRGREDTGELFF,TGCAGCGCTGTTAACAGGGGGCGCGAGGACACCGGGGAGCTGTTTTTT,TRBD1,TRBJ2-2,TRBV29-1,many
CSASGDRVNIQYF,TGCAGTGCGTCCGGGGACAGGGTAAACATTCAGTACTTC,TRBD1,TRBJ2-4,TRBV20-1,-
CASSPEGGPNTEAFF,TGTGCCAGCAGCCCCGAAGGGGGGCCAAACACTGAAGCTTTCTTT,-,TRBJ1-1,TRBV9,many
CASSDRTWASPLHF,TGTGCCAGCAGTGATAGGACCTGGGCTTCACCCCTCCACTTT,-,TRBJ1-6,TRBV2,-
CASRRLGDAQETQYF,TGTGCCAGCAGGCGCCTTGGGGACGCCCAAGAGACCCAGTACTTC,-,TRBJ2-5,TRBV6-5,few
CASSRPGTNSPLHF,TGTGCCAGCAGTCGGCCTGGGACAAACTCACCCCTCCACTTT,-,TRBJ1-6,TRBV6-6,-
CASSIGGLGTQPQHF,TGTGCCAGTAGTATCGGTGGCCTTGGGACACAGCCCCAGCATTTT,-,TRBJ1-5,TRBV19,many
CASEPYNEQFF,TGTGCCAGCGAGCCTTACAATGAGCAGTTCTTC,-,TRBJ2-1,TRBV7-9,-
CASSLTDTQYF,TGTGCCAGCAGCTTAACAGATACGCAGTATTTT,-,TRBJ2-3,TRBV11-2,many
CASNPATGRNSPLHF,TGCGCCAGCAACCCCGCGACAGGGCGAAATTCACCCCTCCACTTT,TRBD1,TRBJ1-6,TRBV10-2,-
CASSLPDSTDTQYF,TGTGCCAGCAGCTTACCCGACAGCACAGATACGCAGTATTTT,-,TRBJ2-3,TRBV7-9,-
CASSERRLAKNIQYF,TGTGCCAGCAGTGAACGCCGGCTAGCCAAAAACATTCAGTACTTC,-,TRBJ2-4,TRBV2,-
CASSSPKDGGYNEQFF,TGTGCCAGCAGCTCCCCAAAGGACGGAGGGTACAATGAGCAGTTCTTC,-,TRBJ2-1,TRBV7-6,many
CASSEMGNQPQHF,TGCGCCAGCAGTGAGATGGGGAATCAGCCCCAGCATTTT,-,TRBJ1-5,TRBV10-1,few
CASSFLAPATQQYF,TGTGCCAGCAGTTTTCTAGCGCCGGCAACGCAGCAGTACTTC,-,TRBJ2-7,TRBV12-3/TRBV12-4,few
CASSGLKGPTNEKLFF,TGTGCCAGCAGCGGCCTAAAGGGACCAACTAATGAAAAACTGTTTTTT,-,TRBJ1-4,TRBV11-2,few
CSATGSRGQETQYF,TGCAGTGCGACAGGATCGAGGGGCCAAGAGACCCAGTACTTC,-,TRBJ2-5,TRBV20-1,many
CASTKGTTEAFF,TGTGCCAGCACAAAGGGTACCACTGAAGCTTTCTTT,-,TRBJ1-1,TRBV12-3/TRBV12-4,few
CASSPPGGVYNEQFF,TGCGCCAGCAGCCCTCCCGGCGGAGTTTACAATGAGCAGTTCTTC,-,TRBJ2-1,TRBV5-1,-
CASSPFSGDNEQFF,TGTGCCAGCAGTCCCTTTAGCGGCGACAATGAGCAGTTCTTC,-,TRBJ2-1,TRBV6-5,-
CASSLDEGRGNQPQHF,TGTGCCAGCAGCTTAGATGAGGGTAGAGGCAATCAGCCCCAGCATTTT,-,TRBJ1-5,TRBV11-2,-
CASSLASLSSRERGGPSIKNIQYF,TGTGCCAGCAGCTTAGCGAGCCTGAGTTCAAGAGAGCGGGGGGGCCCTTCTATCAAAAACATTCAGTACTTC,TRBD2,TRBJ2-4,TRBV7-8,-
CASGLRLAAQTVRRNEQFF,TGTGCTAGTGGTTTAAGGCTAGCGGCACAAACCGTGCGTCGCAATGAGCAGTTCTTC,TRBD2,TRBJ2-1,TRBV12-5,few
CASSPLSGASNQPQHF,TGTGCCAGCAGTCCCCTATCGGGGGCCAGCAATCAGCCCCAGCATTTT,-,TRBJ1-5,TRBV6-5,many
CASSPDRVTDEQFF,TGTGCCAGCAGCCCAGACAGGGTGACCGATGAGCAGTTCTTC,TRBD1,TRBJ2-1,TRBV7-9,many
CSVADGKETQYF,TGCAGCGTAGCGGACGGAAAAGAGACCCAGTACTTC,-,TRBJ2-5,TRBV29-1,-
CATLTTVDGGEQFF,TGTGCCACCCTTACGACAGTAGATGGGGGGGAGCAGTTCTTC,-,TRBJ2-1,TRBV7-9,few